Listed below are T cell receptor beta chains from one sample, sequenced in a study of T cell responses to AZD1222 COVID-19 vaccine. Sequencing was performed with immunoSEQ multiplex PCR; in TCRdb, only in-frame clones are kept and a portion is missing. There are over 95,000 clones in the sample; 80% to 95% occur only once, and approximately 4.2% lies in the top ten. Sample: peripheral blood, taken on day 0 of AZD1222 vaccination. The receptors here all came from an adult in good health. CDR3s include the opening cysteine and the closing phenylalanine or tryptophan. A D gene is named only where the DNA matches it firmly. Only part of the rows carry a size: once, few, many, or a class if the clone is expanded.

j_call: TRBJ1-2
cdr3_length: 14
d_call: -
v_call: TRBV7-3
clone_size: -
cdr3_aa: CASSLDPGTPGYTF
cdr3_nt: TGTGCCAGCAGCTTAGACCCCGGGACACCGGGCTACACCTTC

j_call: TRBJ2-3
cdr3_length: 15
d_call: -
v_call: TRBV6-2/TRBV6-3
clone_size: -
cdr3_aa: CASSYWGLSTDTQYF
cdr3_nt: TGTGCCAGCAGTTACTGGGGTCTAAGCACAGATACGCAGTATTTT

j_call: TRBJ1-1
cdr3_length: 16
d_call: TRBD1
v_call: TRBV6-5
clone_size: -
cdr3_aa: CASSYTTGGKDTEAFF
cdr3_nt: TGTGCCAGCAGTTACACAACAGGGGGCAAAGACACTGAAGCTTTCTTT

j_call: TRBJ2-7
cdr3_length: 16
d_call: -
v_call: TRBV28
clone_size: -
cdr3_aa: CASTSFRGSPTYEQYF
cdr3_nt: TGTGCCAGCACCTCTTTTCGCGGAAGTCCTACCTACGAGCAGTACTTC

j_call: TRBJ1-1
cdr3_length: 15
d_call: -
v_call: TRBV5-5
clone_size: -
cdr3_aa: CASSTSGTLNTEAFF
cdr3_nt: TGTGCCAGCAGCACCTCCGGGACATTGAACACTGAAGCTTTCTTT

j_call: TRBJ1-4
cdr3_length: 13
d_call: -
v_call: TRBV7-2
clone_size: -
cdr3_aa: CASSLRTNEKLFF
cdr3_nt: TGTGCCAGCAGCCTAAGAACTAATGAAAAACTGTTTTTT

j_call: TRBJ1-6
cdr3_length: 14
d_call: -
v_call: TRBV2
clone_size: -
cdr3_aa: CASTGQPPNSPLHF
cdr3_nt: TGTGCCAGCACCGGACAGCCGCCTAATTCACCCCTCCACTTT

j_call: TRBJ2-2
cdr3_length: 16
d_call: TRBD2
v_call: TRBV7-9
clone_size: -
cdr3_aa: CAILAGVTLNTGELFF
cdr3_nt: TGTGCCATTTTAGCGGGGGTAACCCTGAACACCGGGGAGCTGTTTTTT

j_call: TRBJ2-7
cdr3_length: 12
d_call: TRBD1
v_call: TRBV6-5
clone_size: -
cdr3_aa: CATNRDRVEQYF
cdr3_nt: TGTGCCACCAACCGGGACAGGGTCGAGCAGTACTTC

j_call: TRBJ1-1
cdr3_length: 13
d_call: -
v_call: TRBV7-2
clone_size: -
cdr3_aa: CASRADSRTEAFF
cdr3_nt: TGTGCCAGCAGAGCCGACAGCAGGACTGAAGCTTTCTTT

j_call: TRBJ1-2
cdr3_length: 14
d_call: TRBD1
v_call: TRBV3-1/TRBV3-2
clone_size: once
cdr3_aa: CASRGTGGNYGYTF
cdr3_nt: TGTGCCAGCAGGGGGACAGGGGGCAACTATGGCTACACCTTC

j_call: TRBJ1-5
cdr3_length: 15
d_call: TRBD1
v_call: TRBV24-1
clone_size: -
cdr3_aa: CATMIQGNSNQPQHF
cdr3_nt: TGTGCCACTATGATACAGGGGAATAGCAATCAGCCCCAGCATTTT

j_call: TRBJ1-2
cdr3_length: 14
d_call: -
v_call: TRBV6-5
clone_size: once
cdr3_aa: CASRGLGENYGYTF
cdr3_nt: TGTGCCAGTAGGGGCCTGGGGGAGAACTATGGCTACACCTTC

j_call: TRBJ2-7
cdr3_length: 15
d_call: TRBD2
v_call: TRBV6-5
clone_size: -
cdr3_aa: CASSVSGGGHYEQYF
cdr3_nt: TGTGCCAGCAGCGTTAGCGGGGGAGGGCACTACGAGCAGTACTTC

j_call: TRBJ2-7
cdr3_length: 16
d_call: -
v_call: TRBV3-1/TRBV3-2
clone_size: -
cdr3_aa: CASSQGWEGFKYEQYF
cdr3_nt: TGTGCCAGCAGCCAAGGGTGGGAAGGGTTTAAGTACGAGCAGTACTTC

j_call: TRBJ1-2
cdr3_length: 13
d_call: TRBD1
v_call: TRBV10-2
clone_size: -
cdr3_aa: CASLQGVGYGYTF
cdr3_nt: TGCGCCAGCTTGCAGGGGGTAGGCTATGGCTACACCTTC

j_call: TRBJ2-1
cdr3_length: 15
d_call: TRBD2
v_call: TRBV6-6
clone_size: -
cdr3_aa: CASTPTGLAAGEQFF
cdr3_nt: TGTGCCAGCACCCCTACTGGGCTAGCGGCGGGTGAGCAGTTCTTC

j_call: TRBJ1-5
cdr3_length: 19
d_call: TRBD1
v_call: TRBV19
clone_size: -
cdr3_aa: CASSIATRGTGVSNQPQHF
cdr3_nt: TGTGCCAGTAGTATAGCCACGAGGGGGACAGGGGTTAGCAATCAGCCCCAGCATTTT

j_call: TRBJ2-2
cdr3_length: 14
d_call: -
v_call: TRBV19
clone_size: -
cdr3_aa: CASSIMKGTGELFF
cdr3_nt: TGTGCCAGTAGTATAATGAAGGGAACCGGGGAGCTGTTTTTT

j_call: TRBJ1-6
cdr3_length: 15
d_call: -
v_call: TRBV25-1
clone_size: -
cdr3_aa: CASSETNSYNSPLHF
cdr3_nt: TGTGCCAGCAGTGAAACTAACTCCTATAATTCACCCCTCCACTTT

j_call: TRBJ1-4
cdr3_length: 16
d_call: TRBD1
v_call: TRBV6-6
clone_size: -
cdr3_aa: CASSYSKGQGPEKLFF
cdr3_nt: TGTGCCAGCAGTTACTCGAAGGGACAGGGTCCCGAAAAACTGTTTTTT

j_call: TRBJ2-1
cdr3_length: 12
d_call: -
v_call: TRBV19
clone_size: -
cdr3_aa: CASMGAAGEQFF
cdr3_nt: TGTGCCAGTATGGGCGCAGCAGGCGAGCAGTTCTTC

j_call: TRBJ1-3
cdr3_length: 15
d_call: TRBD1
v_call: TRBV19
clone_size: -
cdr3_aa: CASSIEGTAGNTIYF
cdr3_nt: TGTGCCAGTAGTATAGAGGGGACAGCCGGAAACACCATATATTTT

j_call: TRBJ1-3
cdr3_length: 17
d_call: -
v_call: TRBV4-1
clone_size: few
cdr3_aa: CASSQVANPGPGNTIYF
cdr3_nt: TGCGCCAGCAGCCAAGTGGCCAACCCAGGGCCTGGAAACACCATATATTTT

j_call: TRBJ2-3
cdr3_length: 16
d_call: -
v_call: TRBV18
clone_size: -
cdr3_aa: CASSPPGVRDTDTQYF
cdr3_nt: TGTGCCAGCTCACCACCGGGAGTCCGGGACACAGATACGCAGTATTTT

j_call: TRBJ2-7
cdr3_length: 13
d_call: -
v_call: TRBV6-6
clone_size: -
cdr3_aa: CASSYKGRYEQYF
cdr3_nt: TGTGCCAGCAGTTACAAGGGGCGGTACGAGCAGTACTTC

j_call: TRBJ2-7
cdr3_length: 15
d_call: TRBD2
v_call: TRBV3-1/TRBV3-2
clone_size: -
cdr3_aa: CASSQGLAGVYEQYF
cdr3_nt: TGTGCCAGCAGCCAAGGACTAGCGGGGGTCTACGAGCAGTACTTC

j_call: TRBJ1-6
cdr3_length: 15
d_call: TRBD1
v_call: TRBV3-1/TRBV3-2
clone_size: -
cdr3_aa: CASSRVTGTGSPLHF
cdr3_nt: TGTGCCAGCAGCCGCGTGACAGGGACTGGATCACCCCTCCACTTT

j_call: TRBJ2-1
cdr3_length: 17
d_call: TRBD1
v_call: TRBV6-6
clone_size: -
cdr3_aa: CASSPVHRQGPKDEQFF
cdr3_nt: TGTGCCAGCAGTCCCGTACACAGACAGGGCCCTAAGGATGAGCAGTTCTTC

j_call: TRBJ2-2
cdr3_length: 18
d_call: -
v_call: TRBV4-2
clone_size: -
cdr3_aa: CASSQEGRRQGNTGELFF
cdr3_nt: TGTGCCAGCAGCCAAGAAGGCCGGCGACAAGGGAACACCGGGGAGCTGTTTTTT

j_call: TRBJ1-1
cdr3_length: 16
d_call: TRBD1
v_call: TRBV3-1/TRBV3-2
clone_size: -
cdr3_aa: CASSPEGDRWNTEAFF
cdr3_nt: TGTGCCAGCAGCCCAGAAGGGGACAGATGGAACACTGAAGCTTTCTTT

j_call: TRBJ1-1
cdr3_length: 13
d_call: TRBD1
v_call: TRBV30
clone_size: -
cdr3_aa: CAWGRGHSLEAFF
cdr3_nt: TGTGCCTGGGGCAGGGGGCACTCCCTGGAAGCTTTCTTT

j_call: TRBJ1-2
cdr3_length: 17
d_call: -
v_call: TRBV27
clone_size: -
cdr3_aa: CASTARGGPTSTYGYTF
cdr3_nt: TGTGCCAGCACCGCCCGGGGGGGGCCCACCTCTACCTATGGCTACACCTTC

j_call: TRBJ2-3
cdr3_length: 14
d_call: TRBD1
v_call: TRBV19
clone_size: -
cdr3_aa: CASRTGAGTDTQYF
cdr3_nt: TGTGCCAGTAGGACAGGGGCGGGCACAGATACGCAGTATTTT

j_call: TRBJ1-2
cdr3_length: 14
d_call: TRBD1
v_call: TRBV24-1
clone_size: -
cdr3_aa: CATSADRGLYGYTF
cdr3_nt: TGTGCCACCAGTGCGGACAGGGGGCTTTATGGCTACACCTTC

j_call: TRBJ2-3
cdr3_length: 12
d_call: -
v_call: TRBV7-3
clone_size: -
cdr3_aa: CASSLWGNTQYF
cdr3_nt: TGTGCCAGCAGCTTATGGGGCAATACGCAGTATTTT

j_call: TRBJ2-7
cdr3_length: 17
d_call: TRBD1
v_call: TRBV7-6
clone_size: once
cdr3_aa: CASSLGTGVQPSYEQYF
cdr3_nt: TGTGCCAGCAGCCTAGGGACAGGCGTACAGCCCTCCTACGAGCAGTACTTC

j_call: TRBJ2-2
cdr3_length: 15
d_call: TRBD1
v_call: TRBV7-7
clone_size: few
cdr3_aa: CASSQTGGNTGELFF
cdr3_nt: TGTGCCAGCAGCCAGACAGGGGGGAACACCGGGGAGCTGTTTTTT

j_call: TRBJ2-7
cdr3_length: 18
d_call: -
v_call: TRBV7-9
clone_size: -
cdr3_aa: CASSTTDPTNRLAYEQYF
cdr3_nt: TGTGCCAGCAGCACGACCGACCCGACCAACAGGCTAGCCTACGAGCAGTACTTC

j_call: TRBJ1-2
cdr3_length: 17
d_call: -
v_call: TRBV19
clone_size: -
cdr3_aa: CASSFTSGSPSAYGYTF
cdr3_nt: TGTGCCAGTAGTTTCACCTCCGGGTCTCCGTCAGCCTATGGCTACACCTTC

j_call: TRBJ1-2
cdr3_length: 15
d_call: -
v_call: TRBV6-5
clone_size: -
cdr3_aa: CASSRLGGGLNGYTF
cdr3_nt: TGTGCCAGCAGTCGGCTCGGGGGGGGGCTGAATGGCTACACCTTC

j_call: TRBJ1-5
cdr3_length: 15
d_call: -
v_call: TRBV7-6
clone_size: -
cdr3_aa: CASSLVQGPNQPQHF
cdr3_nt: TGTGCCAGCAGCTTAGTACAGGGCCCGAATCAGCCCCAGCATTTT

j_call: TRBJ1-2
cdr3_length: 17
d_call: TRBD1
v_call: TRBV14
clone_size: few
cdr3_aa: CASSQELGGLNRGGYTF
cdr3_nt: TGTGCCAGCAGCCAAGAATTAGGGGGCCTTAATCGGGGCGGCTACACCTTC

j_call: TRBJ2-7
cdr3_length: 13
d_call: -
v_call: TRBV30
clone_size: -
cdr3_aa: CAWSRGGSYEQYF
cdr3_nt: TGTGCCTGGAGTCGTGGCGGTTCCTACGAGCAGTACTTC

j_call: TRBJ1-3
cdr3_length: 15
d_call: -
v_call: TRBV6-2/TRBV6-3
clone_size: -
cdr3_aa: CASSYDRSSGNTIYF
cdr3_nt: TGTGCCAGCAGTTACGACAGGAGCTCTGGAAACACCATATATTTT

j_call: TRBJ2-1
cdr3_length: 17
d_call: -
v_call: TRBV24-1
clone_size: -
cdr3_aa: CATSDPTRRAGLDEQFF
cdr3_nt: TGTGCCACCAGTGATCCCACGCGCCGGGCGGGGCTTGATGAGCAGTTCTTC

j_call: TRBJ2-1
cdr3_length: 15
d_call: TRBD2
v_call: TRBV7-8
clone_size: -
cdr3_aa: CASSVGGGAGNEQFF
cdr3_nt: TGTGCCAGCAGCGTAGGCGGGGGGGCGGGTAATGAGCAGTTCTTC

j_call: TRBJ2-1
cdr3_length: 14
d_call: -
v_call: TRBV5-1
clone_size: -
cdr3_aa: CASSSLLGMNEQFF
cdr3_nt: TGCGCCAGCAGCTCCCTGCTCGGGATGAATGAGCAGTTCTTC

j_call: TRBJ1-1
cdr3_length: 18
d_call: TRBD1
v_call: TRBV3-1/TRBV3-2
clone_size: -
cdr3_aa: CASSQQLPGGQVGTEAFF
cdr3_nt: TGTGCCAGCAGCCAACAACTACCAGGGGGACAGGTAGGCACTGAAGCTTTCTTT

j_call: TRBJ2-7
cdr3_length: 17
d_call: TRBD1
v_call: TRBV29-1
clone_size: -
cdr3_aa: CSVEGGTGAEPGHEQYF
cdr3_nt: TGCAGCGTTGAAGGTGGGACAGGGGCTGAACCTGGTCACGAGCAGTACTTC

j_call: TRBJ2-1
cdr3_length: 14
d_call: -
v_call: TRBV20-1
clone_size: -
cdr3_aa: CSASPRTSYNEQFF
cdr3_nt: TGCAGTGCTAGTCCGCGGACCTCCTACAATGAGCAGTTCTTC

j_call: TRBJ1-3
cdr3_length: 14
d_call: -
v_call: TRBV5-5
clone_size: -
cdr3_aa: CASSAPGSGNTIYF
cdr3_nt: TGTGCCAGCAGCGCCCCCGGGTCTGGAAACACCATATATTTT

j_call: TRBJ2-2
cdr3_length: 14
d_call: -
v_call: TRBV30
clone_size: -
cdr3_aa: CAWRGWGSTGELFF
cdr3_nt: TGTGCCTGGAGGGGGTGGGGGAGCACCGGGGAGCTGTTTTTT

j_call: TRBJ1-1
cdr3_length: 13
d_call: -
v_call: TRBV2
clone_size: few
cdr3_aa: CASSQTGPTEAFF
cdr3_nt: TGTGCCAGCAGCCAGACAGGCCCCACTGAAGCTTTCTTT

j_call: TRBJ2-7
cdr3_length: 13
d_call: -
v_call: TRBV6-5
clone_size: -
cdr3_aa: CASSATARGEQYF
cdr3_nt: TGTGCCAGCTCCGCGACAGCGAGGGGAGAGCAGTACTTC